The present T cell receptor (gamma chain) was sequenced within a study of Vδ1+ human thymocytes. The study's findings and limits: TRG sequences recurred across donors, whereas TRD sequences stayed essentially private. Thymic delta-chain repertoires held approximately 20% Vdelta2 sequences and few Vdelta3, despite high sort purity. In the thymus, TRG and TRD repertoires looked highly polyclonal with Gaussian CDR3 lengths.

Germline values: CDR1 EGSNGY, CDR2 YDSYNSKV. This CDR3 is built from 14 residues. With 5 bases clipped from V and 0 bases from J, the junction kept 3 bases outside the gene matches. Extracted RNA was reverse transcribed into cDNA. CDR3 amplicons came from multiplex PCR with pooled V-gene forward and constant-region reverse primers. TCRdb fed the multiplex PCR reads into CATT to redo clone calling. The table records 20,000 to 25,000 gamma-chain clones, 12% to 15% of them present only once. In its sample, this clone was seen a few times. Its specificity is not known. The same CDR3 can be traced to other DNA sequences in this sample. Sorted Vdelta1+ thymocytes were about 98% to 99.6% pure.

Specimen: Vdelta1+ gamma-delta thymocytes from the thymus. Subset defined: FACS-sorted CD3+ TCRalphabeta- TCRVdelta1+ TCRVdelta2- thymocytes. This sequence joins TRGV2 and TRGJP2. This receptor was identified in a child under two years old who had congenital heart surgery. In nucleotides, the CDR3 is TGTGCCACCTGGGCCGATAGTAGTGATTGGATCAAGACGTTT. Translating it yields CATWADSSDWIKTF.